The 27 T cell receptor beta chains below all came from one sample that was sequenced in a study of cytomegalovirus exposure and HLA in healthy donors. 13 Jbeta primers and 60 Vbeta primers were used for the PCR. TCRdb keeps only in-frame clones here, not all; method: immunoSEQ multiplex PCR. The profile covers more than 65,000 clones, with almost 85% appearing a single time and over 1.5% taken by the ten largest. Sample: PBMCs. These receptors were obtained from a man aged 18 to 35 in good health and CMV-seronegative.

The gene calls are TRBV27 and TRBJ2-1; no clear D gene. CDR1 is MNHEY and CDR2 is SMNVEV in the germline V gene (reference sequence). This CDR3 contains 16 residues. V lost 2 bases and J 4 bases, leaving 15 bases between the germline ends. In DNA, the CDR3 is TGTGCCAGCAGTTTAGTCGGCGTTATGGAGTACAATGAGCAGTTCTTC. Protein: CASSLVGVMEYNEQFF.

This clone was observed a single time. The gene calls are TRBV18 and TRBJ2-1; D gene unclear. The CDR3 sequence is 14 residues long. The germline V and J ends were trimmed by 1 base and 7 bases, with 11 bases remaining between them. Germline lookup yields CDR1 KGHSH and CDR2 LQKENI. CDR3 sequence reads: CASSPLRTRNEQFF. The CDR3 DNA follows: TGTGCCAGCTCACCACTTCGCACCCGGAATGAGCAGTTCTTC. Full variable domain (rest looked up from reference TRBV18 and TRBJ2-1): NAGVMQNPRHLVRRRGQEARLRCSPMKGHSHVYWYRQLPEEGLKFMVYLQKENIIDESGMPKERFSAEFPKEGPSILRIQQVVRGDSAAYFCASSPLRTRNEQFFGPGTRLTVL.

The J gene is TRBJ1-4, the V gene TRBV7-9; 8 bases match TRBD1. Looked up from germline, CDR1 is SEHNR and CDR2 is FQNEAQ (reference sequence). V lost 5 bases, J lost 8 bases, and 7 bases stayed unmatched. This CDR3 region has 14 residues. CDR3 region: CASSTGQAGEKLFF. CDR3 DNA: TGTGCCAGCAGCACGGGACAGGCGGGAGAAAAACTGTTTTTT. Together with reference TRBV7-9 and TRBJ1-4, the CDR3 gives the full variable domain: DTGVSQNPRHKITKRGQNVTFRCDPISEHNRLYWYRQTLGQGPEFLTYFQNEAQLEKSRLLSDRFSAERPKGSFSTLEIQRTEQGDSAMYLCASSTGQAGEKLFFGSGTQLSVL.

Turning to this clone: The junction departs from the called germline gene at one end, perhaps through a read error. The chain has TRBV7-9 and TRBJ1-1; a weak D match, TRBD1 (5 bases). Germline V gives CDR1 SEHNR, CDR2 FQNEAQ (reference sequence). CDR3 length: 12 amino acids. The CDR3 loop reads CSSSLGAPEAFF. CDR3 sequence (DNA): TGTTCCAGCAGCTTAGGGGCACCTGAAGCTTTCTTT.

This chain connects TRBV9 to TRBJ1-4, with D perhaps TRBD1 (5 bases). The V gene lost 4 bases and the J gene lost 4 bases, with 14 bases spanning the gap. CDR1 and CDR2 from the germline V gene are SGDLS and YYNGEE. The CDR3 totals 15 residues. CDR3 residues: CASSSMRQSNEKLFF. CDR3 in DNA: TGTGCCAGCAGCTCTATGAGACAGAGTAATGAAAAACTGTTTTTT.

The genes are TRBV5-6 and TRBJ2-7, with 8 nucleotides matching TRBD1. The trim removed 4 bases at V and 4 bases at J, leaving 7 bases unmatched. Germline V gene data show CDR1 as SGHDT and CDR2 as YYEEEE. This CDR3 comprises 14 residues. The CDR3 is CASSTDRDRYEQYF. Written as DNA, the CDR3 is TGTGCCAGCAGCACGGACAGGGACAGGTACGAGCAGTACTTC. The full variable domain, completed using reference TRBV5-6 and TRBJ2-7, is DAGVTQSPTHLIKTRGQQVTLRCSPKSGHDTVSWYQQALGQGPQFIFQYYEEEERQRGNFPDRFSGHQFPNYSSELNVNALLLGDSALYLCASSTDRDRYEQYFGPGTRLTVT.

DNA for the CDR3: TGTGCCAGTAGCCAAACGAAGGGAGGGCCGCGGGAGCTGTTTTTT. Its translation is CASSQTKGGPRELFF. The chain couples TRBV19 to TRBJ2-2, with 7 bases that match TRBD2. The CDR3 is 15 residues long. CDR1 LNHDA and CDR2 SQIVND come from the germline V gene (reference sequence). V gave up 6 bases and J gave up 9 bases; unmatched junction bases: 13.

This chain connects TRBV19 to TRBJ2-1; 7 bases are shared with TRBD1. Germline V CDR1 and CDR2: LNHDA, SQIVND (reference sequence). The junction had 3 bases not matched to a gene; V was cut back by 5 bases and J by 8 bases. The CDR3 has 12 amino acids. CDR3 region: CASSADRDEQFF. CDR3 in DNA: TGTGCCAGTAGTGCCGACAGGGATGAGCAGTTCTTC. Supplemented by reference TRBV19 and TRBJ2-1, the full variable domain reads DGGITQSPKYLFRKEGQNVTLSCEQNLNHDAMYWYRQDPGQGLRLIYYSQIVNDFQKGDIAEGYSVSREKKESFPLTVTSAQKNPTAFYLCASSADRDEQFFGPGTRLTVL.

This clone was observed once. The chain employs TRBV18 and TRBJ1-3, with 7 nucleotides matching TRBD1. After removal of 4 bases from V and 4 bases from J, the junction contained 10 bases not matched to a gene. The CDR3 is 16 residues long. CDR1 is KGHSH and CDR2 is LQKENI in the germline V gene. CDR3 DNA: TGTGCCAGCTCACAAAAGGAAACAGGGGCCGGAAACACCATATATTTT. Its protein is CASSQKETGAGNTIYF.

The CDR3 sequence: CASSLGTGGAGGYTF. CDR3 nucleotides: TGTGCCAGCAGCTTAGGGACAGGGGGCGCGGGCGGCTACACCTTC. This chain joins TRBV7-8 and TRBJ1-2, with 11 bases that match TRBD1. CDR3 size: 15 residues. The V gene's germline CDR1 is SGHVS and CDR2 FQNEAQ. After removal of 1 base from V and 8 bases from J, the junction contained 6 bases not matched to a gene.

The V call is TRBV27, the J call TRBJ2-7; 7 bases agree with TRBD1. This CDR3 is 13 amino acids long. J was trimmed by 2 bases and V by 5 bases; bases with no gene match: 3. CDR1 MNHEY and CDR2 SMNVEV come from the germline V gene (reference sequence). The CDR3 sequence is CASSLDRTYEQYF. The CDR3 DNA reads as TGTGCCAGCAGTCTGGACAGGACCTACGAGCAGTACTTC.

This rearrangement joins TRBV28 to TRBJ1-1; 9 bases fit TRBD1. This CDR3 is 13 amino acids long. The germline CDR1 and CDR2 sequences are MDHEN and SYDVKM. The junction had 6 bases not matched to a gene; V was cut back by 1 base and J by 12 bases. The DNA for the CDR3 is TGTGCCAGCAGTTTATCTGGGACAGGGTTGACTTTCTTT. It is translated as CASSLSGTGLTFF. The full variable domain, in which reference TRBV28 and TRBJ1-1 provide the parts outside the CDR3, is DVKVTQSSRYLVKRTGEKVFLECVQDMDHENMFWYRQDPGLGLRLIYFSYDVKMKEKGDIPEGYSVSREKKERFSLILESASTNQTSMYLCASSLSGTGLTFFGQGTRLTVV.

This clone was recorded only once. The chain couples TRBV5-1 to TRBJ2-7; 7 positions agree with TRBD1. Germline CDR1 reads SGHRS; CDR2 reads YFSETQ. Trimming removed 3 bases from V and 3 bases from J; junction bases left unmatched: 9. The CDR3 sequence is 15 residues long. The DNA of the CDR3 is TGCGCCAGCAGCTCCGGACAGGCGTCGGGCTACGAGCAGTACTTC. Protein product: CASSSGQASGYEQYF.

V is TRBV7-2 and J is TRBJ1-4; 8 bases are a match to TRBD1. The germline CDR1 and CDR2 sequences are SGHTA and FQGNSA. The CDR3 has 14 residues. V lost 1 base to trimming and J lost 7 bases; unmatched junction nucleotides: 2. As DNA, the CDR3 is TGTGCCAGCAGCTTAGGACAGGGGAGTGAAAAACTGTTTTTT. It is translated as CASSLGQGSEKLFF.

The V gene is TRBV6-1, the J gene TRBJ1-4; tentative D call: TRBD1 (5 bases). V was pared by 6 bases and J by 7 bases, with 9 bases between. The CDR3 contains 12 residues. Germline CDR1 and CDR2: MNHNS and SASEGT. For the CDR3, the DNA is TGTGCCAGCAGAAAAGGGGCTGAAAAACTGTTTTTT. Translation gives CASRKGAEKLFF.

The chain couples TRBV19 to TRBJ2-7, with 11 bases aligning to TRBD2. V lost 6 bases, J lost 3 bases, and 7 bases stayed unmatched. The CDR3 contains 15 residues. The germline V gene has CDR1 LNHDA and CDR2 SQIVND (reference sequence). The CDR3 here is CASSPTSGRHYEQYF. CDR3 DNA: TGTGCCAGTAGCCCAACTAGCGGGAGACACTACGAGCAGTACTTC.

This rearrangement joins TRBV9 to TRBJ2-7, with D perhaps TRBD2 (6 bases). CDR3 length equals 13 residues. Germline V gene sequence: CDR1 SGDLS, CDR2 YYNGEE. Trimming took off 0 bases at V and 7 bases at J, with 11 bases between the two ends. The DNA of the CDR3 is TGTGCCAGCAGCGTAGTCGGGGGAATTGAGCAGTACTTC. Residues: CASSVVGGIEQYF.

The chain carries TRBV7-8 and TRBJ1-2; D gene ambiguous. Germline V gene data show CDR1 as SGHVS and CDR2 as FQNEAQ. The ends were cut back, 2 bases at V and 1 base at J, with 8 bases in the middle. This CDR3 comprises 14 residues. The CDR3 sequence: CASSLSAGNYGYTF. The CDR3 nucleotides are TGTGCCAGCAGCTTATCCGCCGGTAACTATGGCTACACCTTC.

The table lists this clone with a few counts. This chain uses TRBV30 with TRBJ1-2; D gene ambiguous. Germline assignment: CDR1 GTSNPN and CDR2 SVGIG (reference sequence). Trimming stripped 3 bases from V and 0 bases from J, with 14 bases between. CDR3 length: 15 amino acids. This chain's CDR3 is CAWRAGLGSNYGYTF. Here the CDR3 DNA reads TGTGCCTGGAGAGCAGGCCTCGGTTCTAACTATGGCTACACCTTC.

This clone was picked up a small number of times. The rearrangement uses TRBV5-1 and TRBJ2-1; 7 positions match TRBD1. The V and J ends lost 9 bases and 5 bases, in that order; junction bases with no gene match: 5. The CDR3 extends over 12 amino acids. Germline-derived CDR1 and CDR2 are SGHRS and YFSETQ. The CDR3 nucleotides are TGCGCCACCAGACAGGGCGACAATGAGCAGTTCTTC. Translation: CATRQGDNEQFF.

The chain is built from TRBV5-1 and TRBJ2-2, with a possible D match to TRBD1 (5 bases). Germline loops: CDR1 SGHRS, CDR2 YFSETQ. The CDR3 totals 17 residues. V lost 0 bases to trimming and J lost 1 base, with 13 bases between them. CDR3 sequence (DNA): TGCGCCAGCAGCTTGGACCGGCGTCAGGGGAACACCGGGGAGCTGTTTTTT. Residues: CASSLDRRQGNTGELFF.

This clone was observed a single time. This chain joins TRBV11-3 and TRBJ2-7; tentatively, D is TRBD1 (6 bases). Trimming took 0 bases from V and 8 from J, leaving 11 bases between them. CDR3 size: 13 residues. CDR1 and CDR2 from the germline V gene are SGHNT and YENEEA. In nucleotides, the CDR3 is TGTGCCAGCAGCTTAGAGTTTCAGGGGAAGCAGTACTTC. Translating gives CASSLEFQGKQYF.

This chain joins TRBV7-2 and TRBJ2-7; 7 bases are a match to TRBD2. Germline assignment: CDR1 SGHTA and CDR2 FQGNSA. This CDR3 has 14 residues. Trimming removed 3 bases from V and 2 bases from J; junction bases left unmatched: 4. The CDR3, as DNA: TGTGCCAGCAGCTTTCGACTAGCACCCTACGAGCAGTACTTC. Its translation is CASSFRLAPYEQYF.

The rearrangement uses TRBV30 and TRBJ2-5, with D maybe TRBD1 (6 bases). V lost 1 base and J lost 5, with 23 bases in between. Germline V gene lookup returns CDR1 GTSNPN and CDR2 SVGIG (reference sequence). The CDR3 sequence is 17 residues long. CDR3 DNA: TGTGCCTGGAGTGAGAGACATATCGGACAGTCCTGGGAGACCCAGTACTTC. Protein product: CAWSERHIGQSWETQYF.

This clone was recorded only once. This sequence joins TRBV6-1 and TRBJ2-7; D gene uncertain. Trimming cost V 5 bases and J 3 bases, with 5 bases left between them. Germline V gene lookup returns CDR1 MNHNS and CDR2 SASEGT. The length of the CDR3 is 11 residues. CDR3 protein: CASSSNYEQYF. In DNA form, the CDR3 reads TGTGCCAGCAGTTCAAACTACGAGCAGTACTTC.

V is TRBV4-2 and J is TRBJ2-3, with 8 bases lining up with TRBD2. Per germline, CDR1 LGHNA and CDR2 YNFKEQ. The CDR3 covers 17 residues. Trimming took 3 bases from V and 0 from J; bases not matched to a gene: 8. The CDR3 is CASSQGVAGSSTDTQYF. The CDR3, as DNA: TGTGCCAGCAGCCAGGGGGTAGCGGGGTCTAGCACAGATACGCAGTATTTT.

CDR3 region: CASSPVQGAGYGYTF. The DNA for the CDR3 is TGCGCCAGCAGCCCAGTACAGGGGGCGGGCTATGGCTACACCTTC. The chain employs TRBV4-3 and TRBJ1-2, with 9 bases that match TRBD1. V shed 4 bases, J shed 4 bases, and the junction held 7 bases outside the gene matches. Germline V CDR1 and CDR2: LGHNA, YSLEER. There are 15 residues in the CDR3.